This T cell receptor (beta chain) was sequenced for a study of T-cell memory formation after mild COVID-19. Notes on the study in general: CD4/CD8 balance characterized clones contracting day 15 to 85, and CD4+ skew characterized later expanders. Those CD4+ clones that contracted were mainly in CM and EM (CD8+ ones in EMRA). Proof of SARS-CoV-2 specificity was absent for the second-wave clones that crested on day 37. A subset of responding clones appeared in pre-infection memory, suggesting cross-reactive memory joined.

Germline CDR1 reads SEHNR; CDR2 reads FQNEAQ (reference sequence). The CDR3 extends over 15 amino acids. Trimming pared 5 bases from V and 7 bases from J, leaving 17 bases between. This clonotype was detected ten times or more. The antigen is not known. MiXCR was run by TCRdb on the 5' RACE reads, yielding one entry per CDR3 protein. The sample holds a few hundred thousand distinct CDR3 sequences, 16% seen once. The sequenced sample consisted of PBMCs or a T cell subset sorted from them (not recorded which). This receptor was obtained from a man between 18 and 35 years old who had mild COVID-19 (a few samples of this study predate the infection). Cell type and time point are not known. The V call is TRBV7-9, the J call TRBJ2-2, with a tentative D call TRBD2 (5 bases). CDR3 region: CASSPSSLAGGELFF. CDR3 sequence (DNA): TGTGCCAGCAGCCCTAGCTCCCTAGCCGGCGGGGAGCTGTTTTTT.